This T cell receptor beta chain was recovered during a study of CD8+ T cells in alopecia areata. This clone was seen a few times. Other DNA variants within this sample encode the same CDR3. In each case, RNA was isolated and then reverse transcribed into cDNA as the sequencing template. TCRdb's copy holds only in-frame clones and misses some; the assay was immunoSEQ multiplex PCR. The profile shows about 210,000 clones, more than 55% of them singletons. Treatment here: oral pan-JAK inhibitor, 5-10 mg twice daily. Patients with alopecia areata provided lesional scalp punch biopsies as well as peripheral blood. CDR3 size: 12 residues. Per germline, CDR1 SGHRS and CDR2 YFSETQ. V trimming: 2 bases; J trimming: 8 bases; junction bases outside the gene matches: 2.

Sequenced here: CD4+ T cells sorted from blood, sampled at week 44, from a patient treated with tofacitinib. This TCR derives from a human donor with alopecia areata. The rearrangement joins TRBV5-1 to TRBJ1-2, with 8 bases lining up with TRBD1. The CDR3 protein is CASSLQGDGYTF. As DNA, the CDR3 is TGCGCCAGCAGCTTACAGGGGGACGGCTACACCTTC.